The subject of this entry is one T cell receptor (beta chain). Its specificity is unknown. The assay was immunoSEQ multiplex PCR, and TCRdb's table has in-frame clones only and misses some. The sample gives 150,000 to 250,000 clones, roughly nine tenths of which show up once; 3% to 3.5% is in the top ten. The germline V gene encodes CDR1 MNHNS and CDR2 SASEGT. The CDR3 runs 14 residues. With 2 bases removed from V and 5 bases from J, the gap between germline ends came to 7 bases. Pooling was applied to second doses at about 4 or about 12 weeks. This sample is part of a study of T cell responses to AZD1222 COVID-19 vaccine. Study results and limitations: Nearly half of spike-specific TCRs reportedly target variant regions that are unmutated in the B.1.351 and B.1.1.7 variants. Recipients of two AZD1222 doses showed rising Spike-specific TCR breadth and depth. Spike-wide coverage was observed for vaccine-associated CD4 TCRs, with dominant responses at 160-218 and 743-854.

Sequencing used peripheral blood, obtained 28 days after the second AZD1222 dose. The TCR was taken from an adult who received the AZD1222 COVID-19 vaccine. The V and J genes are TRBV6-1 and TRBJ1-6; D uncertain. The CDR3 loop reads CASSESGNNSPLHF. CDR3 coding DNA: TGTGCCAGCAGTGAATCCGGTAATAATTCACCCCTCCACTTT.